The 28 T cell receptor beta chains listed next were all sequenced from one sample in a study of prognosis after radiotherapy for stage I lung cancer (dated by TCRdb to the early 2020s). Sequencing was performed on an Illumina HiSeq 3000. The TCR beta CDR3 region was amplified from genomic DNA by two rounds of multiplex PCR. The first PCR round used primers specific to each TRBV and TRBJ gene, and the primer sequences were filed in Chinese patent CN105087789A. The raw public reads went through TCRdb reprocessing: fastp at Q25, MiXCR clone calling, in-frame beta chains kept. Merged by CDR3 protein, the rows form single entries marked with the most common genes and DNA. For this sample there are 45,000 to 70,000 distinct CDR3 sequences; around 27% appear just once. Clones ranked in the top ten supply more than 6.5% of the sample. Sequenced here: PBMCs, sampled before or after stereotactic body radiation therapy (not recorded which). The receptors derive from a donor of 50 years or more with non-small cell lung cancer.

As concerns this clonotype: This probably arose from a read error, given a far larger clone one base away. V gene TRBV6-2 or TRBV6-3 combines with J gene TRBJ2-2; D possibly corresponds to TRBD2 (7 bases). Per germline, CDR1 MNHEY and CDR2 SVGEGT. This CDR3 contains 15 residues. DNA of the CDR3: TGTGCCAGCAGCGCGGGGGCAGGGCACACCTGGGAGCTGTTTTTT. Its translation is CASSAGAGHTWELFF.

This clonotype appeared many times. The chain links TRBV7-2 to TRBJ2-5; 9 bases line up with TRBD1. The CDR3 consists of 11 residues. Germline trimming cut 3 bases from V and 12 bases from J; bases unmatched to any gene: 2. Germline CDR1 reads SGHTA; CDR2 reads FQGNSA. The CDR3 reads CASSFRDREYF. The CDR3 DNA reads as TGTGCCAGCAGCTTCCGGGACAGGGAGTACTTC.

This clonotype was recorded many times. The chain has TRBV10-3 and TRBJ2-2, with a tentative D call TRBD1 (5 bases). The length of the CDR3 is 15 residues. Germline assignment: CDR1 ENHRY and CDR2 SYGVKD. The V end lost 3 bases, the J end lost 4 bases, and 12 bases lay between the germline ends. CDR3 in amino acids: CAISEGRAGTGELFF. CDR3 nucleotides: TGTGCCATCAGTGAAGGCAGGGCAGGCACCGGGGAGCTGTTTTTT.

In its sample, this clonotype was seen many times. The V call is TRBV6-4, the J call TRBJ2-2; 11 nucleotides agree with TRBD1. Germline trimming cut 5 bases from V and 6 bases from J; bases unmatched to any gene: 8. Germline values: CDR1 MRHNA, CDR2 SNTAGT. CDR3 length equals 16 residues. The DNA for the CDR3 is TGTGCCAGCAGTTCCGGACAGGGGGCGGGAGCCGGGGAGCTGTTTTTT. Its protein product is CASSSGQGAGAGELFF.

A note on this clonotype: This may arise from a read error, as a much more abundant clone is one base away. The chain combines TRBV29-1 with TRBJ2-7; D ambiguous. The CDR3 is made up of 12 amino acids. In germline, CDR1 is SQVTM, CDR2 ANQGSEA. Trimming pared 2 bases from V and 3 bases from J, leaving 8 bases between. The CDR3 reads CSVELSFYEQYF. The DNA for the CDR3 is TGCAGCGTTGAACTCAGCTTCTACGAGCAGTACTTC.

The sample holds many counts of this clonotype. The chain has TRBV6-1 and TRBJ1-3; 7 bases match TRBD1. CDR3 length: 17 amino acids. From germline, CDR1 is MNHNS and CDR2 SASEGT. Germline trimming cut 7 bases from V and 0 bases from J; bases unmatched to any gene: 12. CDR3 amino acids: CASNIPGQLSSGNTIYF. The CDR3 DNA reads as TGTGCCAGCAATATACCGGGACAGCTGTCCTCTGGAAACACCATATATTTT.

V gene TRBV6-2 or TRBV6-3 combines with J gene TRBJ2-3, with TRBD1 as a possible D gene (6 bases). The J call may be in error: the DNA end matches TRBJ1-5 better. Germline CDR1 is MNHEY and CDR2 is SVGEGT. This CDR3 is 16 amino acids long. The CDR3 reads CASSYMRGASTDTQHF. The CDR3 nucleotides are TGTGCCAGCAGTTACATGAGGGGGGCTAGCACAGATACGCAGCATTTT.

Turning to this clonotype: This may be a read error: a much more frequent sequence differs by one nucleotide. The chain combines TRBV15 with TRBJ1-1; D gene unclear. CDR1 is LNHNV and CDR2 is YYDKDF in the germline V gene (reference sequence). This CDR3 has 17 residues. Trimming removed 0 bases at V and 1 base at J, with 15 bases between. The CDR3 region has the DNA TGTGCCACCAGCAGAGATGGGCCCGGCGTATGGAACACTGAAGCTTTCTTT. The encoded protein is CATSRDGPGVWNTEAFF.

The chain employs TRBV5-6 and TRBJ2-3, with TRBD2 identical over 7 bases. Germline assignment: CDR1 SGHDT and CDR2 YYEEEE. The CDR3 runs to 14 residues. V dropped 3 bases and J dropped 3; count of bases not matched to a gene: 4. The CDR3 here is CASSSGGPTDTQYF. CDR3 coding DNA: TGTGCCAGCAGCTCGGGGGGACCGACAGATACGCAGTATTTT.

The table lists this clonotype with many counts. The chain joins TRBV19 to TRBJ2-2; D call uncertain. V dropped 6 bases and J dropped 6 bases, with 14 bases sitting between them. The V gene's germline CDR1 is LNHDA and CDR2 SQIVND (reference sequence). The CDR3 has 14 residues. CDR3 DNA sequence: TGTGCCAGTAGGAGTCTCCTCCTCCCCGGGGAGCTGTTTTTT. Protein: CASRSLLLPGELFF.

With respect to this clonotype: With only one base between it and a far larger clone, this is likely a read error. This chain connects TRBV6-4 to TRBJ2-2; no reliable D call. CDR3 length: 15 residues. V was clipped by 5 bases and J by 3 bases, with 13 bases between them. CDR1 and CDR2 (germline): MRHNA, SNTAGT. The CDR3 protein is CASSPEEGDTGELFF. DNA for the CDR3: TGTGCCAGCAGTCCCGAGGAAGGTGACACCGGGGAGCTGTTTTTT.

There are many counts of this clonotype. The gene calls are TRBV6-4 and TRBJ2-5; D is undetermined. From germline, CDR1 is MRHNA and CDR2 SNTAGT. The CDR3 runs 13 residues. V was cut by 5 bases and J by 5 bases, with 12 bases left in between. CDR3 sequence: CASSPTNGETQYF. CDR3 DNA sequence: TGTGCCAGCAGTCCAACAAACGGCGAGACCCAGTACTTC.

The chain is built from TRBV12-3 or TRBV12-4 and TRBJ2-1; the D gene could be TRBD1 or TRBD2 (6 bases each). The CDR3 loop spans 15 amino acids. V was trimmed by 10 bases and J by 0 bases, leaving 16 bases between them. This CDR3 is CANTPGGLSYNEQFF. The CDR3 DNA is TGTGCCAACACACCCGGGGGCCTCTCCTACAATGAGCAGTTCTTC.

In this sample, this clonotype turned up many times. The chain carries TRBV7-8 and TRBJ1-1; 7 bases match TRBD1. V dropped 1 base and J dropped 0; count of bases not matched to a gene: 5. From germline, CDR1 is SGHVS and CDR2 FQNEAQ. This CDR3 spans 16 amino acids. The CDR3 coding sequence is TGTGCCAGCAGCTTAGGCCCAGGGGGAGTGAACACTGAAGCTTTCTTT. The encoded protein is CASSLGPGGVNTEAFF.

J is TRBJ2-3 and V is TRBV19, with TRBD2 as a possible D gene (5 bases). CDR3 length: 16 amino acids. The ends were cut back, 1 base at V and 7 bases at J, with 18 bases in the middle. From germline, CDR1 is LNHDA and CDR2 SQIVND (reference sequence). CDR3 residues: CASSIGPVPTGYTQYF. DNA for the CDR3: TGTGCCAGTAGTATAGGGCCAGTTCCTACGGGATATACGCAGTATTTT.

The sample holds many counts of this clonotype. The rearrangement joins TRBV28 to TRBJ1-2, with D maybe TRBD1 (6 bases). V was shortened by 8 bases and J by 8 bases, with 27 bases between the two germline ends. Germline lookup yields CDR1 MDHEN and CDR2 SYDVKM. The CDR3 is made up of 16 amino acids. CDR3 region: CASLSPTGLSVPGYTF. The CDR3 DNA reads TGTGCCAGCCTCTCCCCGACAGGACTTTCTGTACCGGGCTACACCTTC.

This clonotype was counted ten times or more. This chain connects TRBV9 to TRBJ2-5; 8 bases fit TRBD2. Trimming at V came to 0 bases and at J to 5 bases, leaving 15 bases not matched to a gene. The CDR3 length is 18 residues. Germline lookup yields CDR1 SGDLS and CDR2 YYNGEE. The CDR3 nucleotides are TGTGCCAGCAGCGTAGCCCCTTTCGGGGGGGCCGGGTCGGAGACCCAGTACTTC. This sequence encodes CASSVAPFGGAGSETQYF.

By share of the sample, this clonotype is medium-sized (0.01 to 0.1%). CDR3 sequence reads: CASSEAIIYGYTF. Written as DNA, the CDR3 is TGTGCCAGCAGTGAAGCGATAATCTATGGCTACACCTTC. This chain links TRBV6-1 with TRBJ1-2; unclear D gene. CDR3 length: 13 amino acids. Germline assignment: CDR1 MNHNS and CDR2 SASEGT. Between the trimmed V and J ends, which lost 0 bases and 4 bases, there was a span of 6 bases.

With respect to this clonotype: A far larger clone is just one base off, so this is likely a read error. V gene TRBV12-3 or TRBV12-4 combines with J gene TRBJ2-7; no reliable D call. The CDR3 spans 14 residues. CDR3 sequence reads: CASTPWVSGYEKYF. The CDR3 nucleotides are TGTGCCAGCACCCCCTGGGTCTCGGGCTACGAGAAGTACTTC.

This chain uses TRBV15 with TRBJ1-6, with D possibly being TRBD1 (5 bases). There are 15 residues in the CDR3. V was trimmed by 3 bases and J by 19 bases, leaving 25 bases between them. Germline V gives CDR1 LNHNV, CDR2 YYDKDF (reference sequence). The CDR3 region is CATSRAQGVDSPPHF. The CDR3 coding sequence is TGTGCCACCAGCAGGGCCCAGGGAGTGGATTCACCCCCTCACTTT. The whole variable domain, filled in from reference TRBV15 and TRBJ1-6, reads DAMVIQNPRYQVTQFGKPVTLSCSQTLNHNVMYWYQQKSSQAPKLLFHYYDKDFNNEADTPDNFQSRRPNTSFCFLDIRSPGLGDTAMYLCATSRAQGVDSPPHFGNGTRLTVT.

About this clonotype itself: The junction departs from germline at one end; a sequencing error may be responsible. V gene TRBV5-4 combines with J gene TRBJ2-3, with a tentative D call TRBD1 (5 bases). There are 14 residues in the CDR3. CDR1 is SGHNT and CDR2 is YYREEE in the germline V gene (reference sequence). Here the CDR3 reads CASSQAGNRDTRYF. The CDR3 DNA reads TGTGCCAGCAGCCAGGCAGGGAATAGGGATACGCGGTATTTT. The entire variable domain, with the rest obtained from reference TRBV5-4 and TRBJ2-3, is as follows: ETGVTQSPTHLIKTRGQQVTLRCSSQSGHNTVSWYQQALGQGPQFIFQYYREEENGRGNFPPRFSGLQFPNYSSELNVNALELDDSALYLCASSQAGNRDTRYFGPGTRLTVL.

DNA of the CDR3: TGTGCCAGCAGCTTTGGTTGGGGGGGTTTAGGCACCAAAAACATTCAGTACTTC. It translates to CASSFGWGGLGTKNIQYF. V is TRBV7-2 and J is TRBJ2-4, with 7 bases matching TRBD2. The V segment lost 3 bases and the J segment 2 bases; nucleotides outside the gene matches: 13. CDR1 and CDR2 from the germline V gene are SGHTA and FQGNSA. This CDR3 is built from 18 residues.

The table lists this clonotype with many counts. This chain links TRBV5-1 with TRBJ2-1, with 9 bases aligning to TRBD2. CDR1 is SGHRS and CDR2 is YFSETQ in the germline V gene. This CDR3 spans 15 amino acids. V lost 5 bases to trimming and J lost 2 bases; unmatched junction nucleotides: 5. The CDR3 spells CASRGLAGPYNEQFF. CDR3 bases: TGCGCCAGCAGGGGGCTAGCGGGGCCCTACAATGAGCAGTTCTTC.

This clonotype was counted many times. V gene TRBV20-1 combines with J gene TRBJ2-3; D may be TRBD1 (5 bases). V was pared by 1 base and J by 2 bases, with 7 bases between. The CDR3 totals 13 residues. Germline assignment: CDR1 DFQATT and CDR2 SNEGSKA (reference sequence). The chain's CDR3 is CSARGQFTDTQYF. The CDR3 DNA reads TGCAGTGCTAGAGGACAGTTCACAGATACGCAGTATTTT.

This clonotype was seen many times. The chain joins TRBV6-1 to TRBJ2-1; 10 bases align to TRBD1. Trimming removed 6 bases from V and 0 bases from J; junction bases left unmatched: 11. This CDR3 is built from 18 residues. Germline V gene lookup returns CDR1 MNHNS and CDR2 SASEGT. The CDR3 sequence: CASRTGQGMISSYNEQFF. For the CDR3, the DNA is TGTGCCAGCAGGACGGGACAGGGGATGATAAGCTCCTACAATGAGCAGTTCTTC.

The chain employs TRBV3-1 and TRBJ1-1; 8 positions match TRBD1. CDR1 LGHDT and CDR2 YNNKEL come from the germline V gene (reference sequence). Trimming removed 5 bases from V and 4 bases from J; junction bases left unmatched: 9. CDR3 length: 15 amino acids. The CDR3 region has the DNA TGTGCCAGCAGCTCCCAGGGGGCGCAGGTCACTGAAGCTTTCTTT. This encodes CASSSQGAQVTEAFF. The full variable domain, completed using reference TRBV3-1 and TRBJ1-1, is DTAVSQTPKYLVTQMGNDKSIKCEQNLGHDTMYWYKQDSKKFLKIMFSYNNKELIINETVPNRFSPKSPDKAHLNLHINSLELGDSAVYFCASSSQGAQVTEAFFGQGTRLTVV.

For this clonotype: A read error may be the cause here, since a much bigger clone is one base away. The CDR3 bases are TGCAGTGCTAGAAGCGGGGCGGGGGAGACCCAGTACTTC. This sequence encodes CSARSGAGETQYF. This chain uses TRBV20-1 with TRBJ2-5; 7 nucleotides agree with TRBD2. Losses at the gene ends were 2 bases for V and 5 bases for J; bases not matched to a gene: 5. This CDR3 has 13 residues. Germline V gene sequence: CDR1 DFQATT, CDR2 SNEGSKA (reference sequence).

The table lists this clonotype with a few counts. Being one base from a much bigger clone, this may be a read error. The chain joins TRBV7-8 to TRBJ1-3, with D unclear. V was trimmed by 3 bases and J by 2 bases, leaving 14 bases between them. The CDR3 extends over 16 amino acids. The V gene's germline CDR1 is SGHVS and CDR2 FQNEAQ. The CDR3 region has the DNA TGTGCCAGCAGCTTGTATGGCAGAAGCCCTGGAAACACCATATATTTT. Translated, it gives CASSLYGRSPGNTIYF.